These 25 T cell receptor beta chains share one sample of origin, sequenced in a study of Ad26.COV2.S vaccination and SARS-CoV-2 variants. TCRdb's table, derived via immunoSEQ multiplex PCR, lists solely in-frame clones and lacks some. The sample yields more than 300,000 clones, over 80% seen once. Treatment meaning: some 20 received Ad26.COV2.S at low or high dose, single or two shots; about five received placebo; per-sample allocation not given. Sample collection was performed on day 63 after the first vaccine or placebo injection. The sequenced sample was peripheral blood, obtained in a trial of Ad26.COV2.S vaccine versus placebo. The receptors were sampled from a person aged 18 to 65 who received the Ad26.COV2.S COVID-19 vaccine or a placebo.

The rearrangement joins TRBV1 to TRBJ2-4. TRBV1 is deemed a pseudogene. There are 21 residues in the CDR3. This CDR3 reads CTSSQGGRDLRVGWAKNIQYF. The CDR3 bases are TGCACCAGCAGCCAGGGCGGACGGGACCTCCGCGTCGGTTGGGCCAAAAACATTCAGTACTTC.

The chain combines TRBV18 with TRBJ1-1; D is perhaps TRBD1 (6 bases). Per the germline V gene, CDR1 is KGHSH and CDR2 is LQKENI. V gave up 2 bases and J gave up 1 base, with 14 bases separating them. There are 16 residues in the CDR3. CDR3 in amino acids: CASSPSGGQWNTEAFF. The CDR3 DNA reads as TGTGCCAGCTCACCATCGGGCGGACAGTGGAACACTGAAGCTTTCTTT.

J is TRBJ2-1 and V is TRBV6-5; D is ambiguous. Germline V gives CDR1 MNHEY, CDR2 SVGAGI. The germline V and J ends were trimmed by 0 bases and 9 bases, with 9 bases remaining between them. CDR3 size: 13 residues. The CDR3 spells CASSYSAGREQFF. The CDR3 bases are TGTGCCAGCAGTTACTCGGCCGGACGTGAGCAGTTCTTC.

J is TRBJ2-5 and V is TRBV11-3, with TRBD1 matching 8 bases. From germline, CDR1 is SGHNT and CDR2 YENEEA. V was pared by 4 bases and J by 5 bases, with 6 bases of the junction left unmatched. The CDR3 extends over 14 amino acids. CDR3 sequence reads: CASSSPGGGETQYF. As DNA, the CDR3 is TGTGCCAGCAGCTCTCCAGGGGGCGGTGAGACCCAGTACTTC. Full variable domain (remainder filled in from reference TRBV11-3 and TRBJ2-5): EAGVVQSPRYKIIEKKQPVAFWCNPISGHNTLYWYLQNLGQGPELLIRYENEEAVDDSQLPKDRFSAERLKGVDSTLKIQPAELGDSAVYLCASSSPGGGETQYFGPGTRLLVL.

This clone was observed once. The rearrangement joins TRBV29-1 to TRBJ1-2; 10 positions match TRBD1. CDR1 and CDR2 (germline): SQVTM, ANQGSEA. CDR3 length: 18 residues. V shed 1 base, J shed 5 bases, and the junction held 16 bases outside the gene matches. The CDR3 region is CSVEVGDGSTDRGYGYTF. Written as DNA, the CDR3 is TGCAGCGTTGAAGTGGGGGACGGCTCTACGGACAGGGGGTATGGCTACACCTTC.

The DNA for the CDR3 is TGCGCCAGCAGCGTGGGACAGGGCAGGAATCAGCCCCAGCATTTT. It is translated as CASSVGQGRNQPQHF. The genes are TRBV5-1 and TRBJ1-5; 9 nucleotides align to TRBD1. The germline gives CDR1 SGHRS, CDR2 YFSETQ. The CDR3 spans 15 residues. J gave up 4 bases and V 4 bases, and 6 bases lay outside the gene matches.

The V gene is TRBV5-4, the J gene TRBJ2-3, with D perhaps matching TRBD1 or TRBD2 (6 bases each). The V gene lost 1 base and the J gene lost 5 bases, with 17 bases spanning the gap. This CDR3 comprises 16 residues. CDR1 is SGHNT and CDR2 is YYREEE in the germline V gene (reference sequence). The chain's CDR3 is CASSLLLGGRRDTQYF. The CDR3 DNA reads TGTGCCAGCAGCTTGCTCTTAGGGGGGAGGAGAGATACGCAGTATTTT. Complete variable domain (other parts from reference TRBV5-4 and TRBJ2-3): ETGVTQSPTHLIKTRGQQVTLRCSSQSGHNTVSWYQQALGQGPQFIFQYYREEENGRGNFPPRFSGLQFPNYSSELNVNALELDDSALYLCASSLLLGGRRDTQYFGPGTRLTVL.

V usage is TRBV7-9 and J usage is TRBJ1-4, with unresolved D. Germline CDR1 is SEHNR and CDR2 is FQNEAQ (reference sequence). Trimming removed 3 bases at V and 9 bases at J, with 5 bases between. The CDR3 loop spans 11 amino acids. In nucleotides, the CDR3 is TGTGCCAGCAGCTTTTCCAAAAAACTGTTTTTT. Amino acid sequence: CASSFSKKLFF.

V usage is TRBV20-1 and J usage is TRBJ1-5; 7 nucleotides line up with TRBD1. V gave up 3 bases and J gave up 7 bases; unmatched junction bases: 0. In germline, CDR1 is DFQATT, CDR2 SNEGSKA (reference sequence). The CDR3 is 11 residues long. CDR3 residues: CSASRGQPQHF. CDR3 sequence (DNA): TGCAGTGCTAGCAGGGGGCAGCCCCAGCATTTT.

As concerns this clone: The DNA is left out, because the CDR3 cannot be placed on it with certainty; the CDR3 is given as TCRdb lists it. V usage is TRBV5-4 and J usage is TRBJ2-3; TRBD2 is the table's D call and was not checked against the DNA. Germline V CDR1 and CDR2: SGHNT, YYREEE (reference sequence). A total of 15 residues make up the CDR3, ends included. This chain's CDR3 is CASTSGGDRIDTQYF.

This sequence joins TRBV2 and TRBJ2-5, with 7 bases fitting TRBD1. The CDR3 totals 14 residues. V lost 6 bases and J lost 5; bases outside the gene matches: 9. In germline, CDR1 is SNHLY, CDR2 FYNNEI. CDR3 residues: CASRTTRGYETQYF. CDR3 coding DNA: TGTGCCAGCAGAACGACCAGGGGGTACGAGACCCAGTACTTC.

The gene calls are TRBV4-2 and TRBJ1-1; D gene ambiguous. Germline lookup yields CDR1 LGHNA and CDR2 YNFKEQ. This CDR3 comprises 15 residues. V lost 0 bases, J lost 2 bases, and 10 bases lay in between. CDR3 sequence: CASSQDWPINTEAFF. The CDR3 DNA reads TGTGCCAGCAGCCAAGATTGGCCGATTAACACTGAAGCTTTCTTT.

This sequence joins TRBV5-6 and TRBJ1-1, with D unresolved. The length of the CDR3 is 16 residues. V dropped 2 bases and J dropped 0 bases, with 14 bases sitting between them. The germline V gene has CDR1 SGHDT and CDR2 YYEEEE. The CDR3 region is CASSFRGMGMNTEAFF. CDR3 bases: TGTGCCAGCAGCTTCCGGGGTATGGGAATGAACACTGAAGCTTTCTTT.

This chain uses TRBV2 with TRBJ1-2; TRBD1 matches 9 bases. Germline V CDR1 and CDR2: SNHLY, FYNNEI. The CDR3 is 13 amino acids. The V segment lost 10 bases and the J segment 2 bases; nucleotides outside the gene matches: 5. The CDR3 loop is CATRDRANYGYTF. CDR3 bases: TGTGCCACACGGGACAGGGCGAACTATGGCTACACCTTC.

This chain joins TRBV5-4 and TRBJ2-7, with a tentative D call TRBD2 (6 bases). CDR3 length: 15 residues. Looked up from germline, CDR1 is SGHNT and CDR2 is YYREEE (reference sequence). Trimming left V 3 bases short and J 3 bases short, with 16 bases between. In nucleotides, the CDR3 is TGTGCCAGCAGCTCCGTCAGCGGGTATCTCTACGAGCAGTACTTC. Translating it yields CASSSVSGYLYEQYF. Drawing the rest from reference TRBV5-4 and TRBJ2-7, the complete variable domain is ETGVTQSPTHLIKTRGQQVTLRCSSQSGHNTVSWYQQALGQGPQFIFQYYREEENGRGNFPPRFSGLQFPNYSSELNVNALELDDSALYLCASSSVSGYLYEQYFGPGTRLTVT.

The gene calls are TRBV18 and TRBJ1-4; D is ambiguous. Trimming cost V 4 bases and J 1 base, with 4 bases left between them. The CDR3 has 13 residues. Germline CDR1 and CDR2: KGHSH and LQKENI. The CDR3 spells CASSRGTNEKLFF. CDR3 coding DNA: TGTGCCAGCTCACGAGGAACTAATGAAAAACTGTTTTTT.

This clone occurred once. The chain links TRBV5-6 to TRBJ2-5; 8 nucleotides line up with TRBD2. With 3 bases clipped from V and 0 bases from J, the junction kept 4 bases outside the gene matches. There are 15 residues in the CDR3. Germline CDR1 SGHDT, CDR2 YYEEEE. The CDR3 bases are TGTGCCAGCAGCTCACTAGCGGTTCACCAAGAGACCCAGTACTTC. It codes for CASSSLAVHQETQYF.

DNA of the CDR3: TGTGCCAGCAGCCAAGCTAAGGACAGGGGGCCCTACGAGCAGTACTTC. Its protein product is CASSQAKDRGPYEQYF. The chain links TRBV4-2 to TRBJ2-7; 11 bases map to TRBD1. Germline lookup yields CDR1 LGHNA and CDR2 YNFKEQ. The length of the CDR3 is 16 residues. V dropped 1 base and J dropped 2; count of bases not matched to a gene: 4.

This rearrangement joins TRBV5-1 to TRBJ2-1; TRBD2 matches 13 bases. Germline-derived CDR1 and CDR2 are SGHRS and YFSETQ. The ends lost 3 bases at V and 5 bases at J; junction bases unmatched: 2. This CDR3 comprises 15 residues. The CDR3 DNA is TGCGCCAGCAGCTCGGGACTAGCGGGGAACAATGAGCAGTTCTTC. Its translation is CASSSGLAGNNEQFF.

This rearrangement joins TRBV7-8 to TRBJ2-7; D tentatively reads TRBD1 or TRBD2 (5 bases each). Trimming took 2 bases from V and 5 from J, leaving 13 bases between them. Germline V lookup: CDR1 SGHVS, CDR2 FQNEAQ. This CDR3 is 14 amino acids long. The CDR3 spells CASSLQGEVDEQYF. The CDR3 DNA is TGTGCCAGCAGCTTACAGGGAGAAGTAGACGAGCAGTACTTC.

V gene TRBV29-1 combines with J gene TRBJ2-4; D possibly corresponds to TRBD2 (7 bases). CDR3 length: 14 residues. Trimming pared 7 bases from V and 12 bases from J, leaving 25 bases between. Germline assignment: CDR1 SQVTM and CDR2 ANQGSEA. CDR3 amino acids: CSAVEGGPTRDQYF. The CDR3 nucleotides are TGCAGCGCCGTGGAGGGGGGGCCCACACGGGATCAGTACTTC.

The rearrangement links TRBV6-6 to TRBJ2-1; D might be TRBD1 (6 bases). CDR1 and CDR2 (germline): MNHNY, SVGAGI (reference sequence). This CDR3 spans 15 amino acids. Trimming shortened V by 6 bases and J by 0 bases, and 12 bases separated the two germline ends. The CDR3 DNA reads as TGTGCCAGCAGCAAAGACAGGCTCTCCTACAATGAGCAGTTCTTC. Its translation is CASSKDRLSYNEQFF.

The J gene is TRBJ2-3, the V gene TRBV29-1; 9 bases line up with TRBD2. Germline V gives CDR1 SQVTM, CDR2 ANQGSEA. The CDR3 length is 14 residues. J lost 4 bases, V lost 2 bases, and 4 bases had no gene match. DNA of the CDR3: TGCAGCGTTGAAAAGCGGGGGGCCTCAGATACGCAGTATTTT. Its translation is CSVEKRGASDTQYF.

V usage is TRBV20-1 and J usage is TRBJ2-5, with D hard to call. The length of the CDR3 is 11 residues. V dropped 6 bases and J dropped 5 bases, with 10 bases sitting between them. Germline-derived CDR1 and CDR2 are DFQATT and SNEGSKA (reference sequence). In nucleotides, the CDR3 is TGCAGTGCCCTCCTCGGGGAGACCCAGTACTTC. Translation: CSALLGETQYF.

J is TRBJ2-3 and V is TRBV11-3; TRBD2 matches at 9 bases. The CDR3 contains 16 residues. Germline trimming cut 3 bases from V and 4 bases from J; bases unmatched to any gene: 8. Germline V gives CDR1 SGHNT, CDR2 YENEEA. The CDR3 region is CASSFSSGGGADTQYF. CDR3 nucleotides: TGTGCCAGCAGCTTCAGTAGCGGGGGAGGCGCAGATACGCAGTATTTT.